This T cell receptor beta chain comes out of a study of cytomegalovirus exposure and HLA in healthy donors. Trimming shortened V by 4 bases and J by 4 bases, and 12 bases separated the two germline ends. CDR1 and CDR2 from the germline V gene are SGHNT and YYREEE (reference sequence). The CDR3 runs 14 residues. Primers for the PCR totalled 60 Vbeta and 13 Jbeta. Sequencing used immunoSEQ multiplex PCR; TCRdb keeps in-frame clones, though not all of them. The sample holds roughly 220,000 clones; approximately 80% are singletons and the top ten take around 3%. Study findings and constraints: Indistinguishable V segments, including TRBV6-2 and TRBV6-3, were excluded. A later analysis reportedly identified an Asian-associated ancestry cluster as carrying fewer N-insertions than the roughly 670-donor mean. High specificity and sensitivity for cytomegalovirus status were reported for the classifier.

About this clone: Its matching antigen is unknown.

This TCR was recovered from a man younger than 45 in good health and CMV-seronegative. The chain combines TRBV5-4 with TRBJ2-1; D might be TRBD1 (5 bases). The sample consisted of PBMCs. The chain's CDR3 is CASSSRKGYNEQFF. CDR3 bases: TGTGCCAGCAGCAGTCGGAAGGGGTACAATGAGCAGTTCTTC.